The TCR beta chain under discussion was sequenced for a study of blood T cell repertoires in COVID-19. In the study overall: Sample material is recorded as cDNA or gDNA derived from T cells, B-cell-depleted T cells, or PBMCs.

CDR3 size: 13 residues. In germline, CDR1 is LNHDA, CDR2 SQIVND (reference sequence). V was clipped by 3 bases and J by 1 base, with 6 bases between them. Per the original data handling: Using reference gene primer amplification, nucleated cell counts were estimated. Some clones are missing from TCRdb's copy, which holds only in-frame ones; the method was immunoSEQ multiplex PCR. V, J and clone size were drawn from that table, and D and trimming were deduced from the DNA. The data show about 59,000 clones, about 80% seen once. This receptor was identified in an elderly woman with acute or convalescent COVID-19. This chain links TRBV19 with TRBJ1-1, with D hard to call. The specimen sequenced was peripheral blood. The CDR3 nucleotides are TGTGCCAGTAGTATCACAGAGAACACTGAAGCTTTCTTT. Translating it yields CASSITENTEAFF.